This TCR beta chain was obtained from a study of T cell responses to AZD1222 COVID-19 vaccine. Study results and caveats: Scientists sampled the repertoires only once the peak T cell response had passed. After two AZD1222 doses, spike-specific TCR breadth and depth rose versus day 0.

Measured with immunoSEQ multiplex PCR; TCRdb has only the in-frame clones, and not every one. Among about 140,000 clones listed, around 87% were seen once. Per germline, CDR1 SGHTA and CDR2 FQGNSA. The CDR3 is made up of 14 amino acids. V was clipped by 2 bases and J by 4 bases; unmatched bases: 4. Of note for this clone: Its specificity is not known.

Specimen: peripheral blood, collected on day 0 of AZD1222 vaccination. The receptor was derived from an adult in good health. The chain links TRBV7-2 to TRBJ1-2; 7 positions match TRBD1. CDR3 nucleotide sequence: TGTGCCAGCAGCTTAACGGGACAGTCCTATGGCTACACCTTC. Residues: CASSLTGQSYGYTF. The full variable domain, its missing parts supplied by reference TRBV7-2 and TRBJ1-2, is GAGVSQSPSNKVTEKGKDVELRCDPISGHTALYWYRQSLGQGLEFLIYFQGNSAPDKSGLPSDRFSAERTGGSVSTLTIQRTQQEDSAVYLCASSLTGQSYGYTFGSGTRLTVV.